The 29 T cell receptor beta chains listed next were all sequenced from one sample in a study of identical twins' blood T cells. TCRdb redid the calling of the 5' RACE reads with MiXCR, one entry per CDR3 protein. The sample records 300,000 to 450,000 distinct CDR3 sequences, under 30% being singletons. Sequenced input: PBMCs. Receptors originate from a woman aged 18-55 years in good health.

Points on this clonotype: Germline is not matched at one junction end, which may reflect a read error. This chain uses TRBV18 with TRBJ2-5; D remains unclear. CDR3 length: 13 amino acids. The germline V gene encodes CDR1 KGHSH and CDR2 LQKENI. The CDR3 here is CASSPGIQETRYF. The CDR3 nucleotides are TGTGCCAGCTCACCGGGCATCCAAGAGACCCGGTACTTC.

The chain has TRBV3-1 and TRBJ2-2, with a tentative D call TRBD2 (5 bases). Germline lookup yields CDR1 LGHDT and CDR2 YNNKEL (reference sequence). There are 20 residues in the CDR3. The ends were cut back, 1 base at V and 4 bases at J, with 25 bases in the middle. CDR3 amino acids: CASSQVWLLGGLWSTGELFF. CDR3 nucleotide sequence: TGTGCCAGCAGCCAAGTGTGGTTGCTAGGAGGATTGTGGAGCACCGGGGAGCTGTTTTTT.

The chain uses TRBV20-1 and TRBJ1-5; D remains unclear. The CDR3 consists of 14 residues. Trimming removed 4 bases from V and 2 bases from J, with 12 bases in between. Per germline, CDR1 DFQATT and CDR2 SNEGSKA (reference sequence). The CDR3 DNA reads TGCAGTGCTATTTTAAGATCGGGCAATCAGCCCCAGCATTTT. Protein sequence: CSAILRSGNQPQHF.

V gene TRBV4-2 combines with J gene TRBJ1-2; TRBD1 matches 10 bases. The CDR3 is 15 amino acids. Germline V gene data show CDR1 as LGHNA and CDR2 as YNFKEQ. V shed 1 base and J 7 bases; nucleotides not matched to a gene: 6. The CDR3 DNA is TGTGCCAGCAGCCAAGTGGGACAGGGGCCCGCTGGCTACACCTTC. This gives the protein CASSQVGQGPAGYTF.

This clonotype was picked up a small number of times. The chain combines TRBV28 with TRBJ2-1; 7 nucleotides align to TRBD2. J was trimmed by 4 bases and V by 4 bases; bases with no gene match: 7. Germline V CDR1 and CDR2: MDHEN, SYDVKM. CDR3 length: 15 amino acids. The CDR3 DNA reads TGTGCCAGCAGTTCTCTACTAGCGACATACAATGAGCAGTTCTTC. Protein sequence: CASSSLLATYNEQFF.

This chain links TRBV20-1 with TRBJ2-1, with 12 nucleotides matching TRBD2. This CDR3 spans 15 amino acids. The junction had 8 bases not matched to a gene; V was cut back by 3 bases and J by 8 bases. CDR1 and CDR2 from the germline V gene are DFQATT and SNEGSKA (reference sequence). CDR3 sequence (DNA): TGCAGTGCTAGTGATAGGACTAGCGGGAAGGATGAGCAGTTCTTC. It translates to CSASDRTSGKDEQFF.

DNA for the CDR3: TGCAGCGTTGAAGCGGGAGTAAACGAGCGTTACTTC. As protein: CSVEAGVNERYF. The V and J genes are TRBV29-1 and TRBJ2-7; D might be TRBD2 (6 bases). The CDR3 has 12 residues. The germline V gene has CDR1 SQVTM and CDR2 ANQGSEA. V lost 1 base to trimming and J lost 13 bases, with 17 bases between them.

Many counts were recorded for this clonotype. The rearrangement links TRBV6-2 or TRBV6-3 to TRBJ2-6; D unresolved. Germline CDR1 MNHEY, CDR2 SVGEGT. This CDR3 is built from 15 residues. V dropped 0 bases and J dropped 0 bases, with 3 bases sitting between them. The CDR3 DNA follows: TGTGCCAGCAGTTACTCGGGCTCTGGGGCCAACGTCCTGACTTTC. Residues: CASSYSGSGANVLTF.

This chain joins TRBV7-9 and TRBJ2-7; D unclear. The CDR3 totals 14 residues. Germline V gives CDR1 SEHNR, CDR2 FQNEAQ (reference sequence). Trimming took off 2 bases at V and 5 bases at J, with 13 bases between the two ends. CDR3 sequence: CASSLRAVVHEQYF. The CDR3 DNA reads as TGTGCCAGCAGCTTACGGGCAGTAGTTCACGAGCAGTACTTC.

The gene calls are TRBV2 and TRBJ1-5, with 11 positions matching TRBD1. The CDR3 spans 16 residues. V lost 5 bases and J lost 5; bases outside the gene matches: 8. CDR1 and CDR2 from the germline V gene are SNHLY and FYNNEI. The CDR3 sequence is CASSLLPGQGDQPQHF. The CDR3 region has the DNA TGTGCCAGCAGTCTCCTACCGGGACAGGGGGATCAGCCCCAGCATTTT.

This clonotype was seen a few times. The chain joins TRBV29-1 to TRBJ1-1; a weak D match, TRBD1 (6 bases). The germline V gene has CDR1 SQVTM and CDR2 ANQGSEA. The CDR3 covers 13 residues. The ends were cut back, 5 bases at V and 1 base at J, with 11 bases in the middle. The CDR3 DNA sequence: TGCAGCGTTTCAGGGGCTTCGAACACTGAAGCTTTCTTT. Translated: CSVSGASNTEAFF.

Points on this clonotype: A junction end diverges from the germline sequence, so it may reflect a read error. V is TRBV11-2 and J is TRBJ1-3; 7 nucleotides match TRBD1. Per the germline V gene, CDR1 is SGHAT and CDR2 is FQNNGV. The CDR3 has 16 amino acids. The chain's CDR3 is CTSSYDRVGSGNTIYF. CDR3 in DNA: TGTACCAGCAGCTACGACAGGGTGGGCTCTGGAAACACCATATATTTT.

There are a few counts of this clonotype. At one end the junction does not follow the germline gene, possibly because of a read error. This chain joins TRBV3-1 and TRBJ2-7, with a tentative D call TRBD2 (6 bases). The CDR3 extends over 12 amino acids. Per the germline V gene, CDR1 is LGHDT and CDR2 is YNNKEL (reference sequence). Written as DNA, the CDR3 is TGTGCCAGCAGCCAAGAGATATCGGGGGTCGAGTTC. This translates into CASSQEISGVEF.

The rearrangement joins TRBV3-1 to TRBJ2-5, with a tentative D call TRBD2 (5 bases). This CDR3 is built from 16 residues. In germline, CDR1 is LGHDT, CDR2 YNNKEL (reference sequence). V lost 4 bases and J lost 3, with 18 bases in between. CDR3 nucleotides: TGTGCCAGCAGCCTACGACCGGGCCGAGGGAAAGAGACCCAGTACTTC. This encodes CASSLRPGRGKETQYF.

This clonotype was found a few times. The rearrangement joins TRBV6-2 or TRBV6-3 to TRBJ2-1, with D perhaps TRBD2 (6 bases). This CDR3 has 16 amino acids. The V and J ends lost 6 bases and 0 bases respectively, with 15 bases between them. Germline-derived CDR1 and CDR2 are MNHEY and SVGEGT. The CDR3 loop is CASRQLSGYSYNEQFF. The CDR3, as DNA: TGTGCCAGCAGGCAACTTAGCGGTTACTCCTACAATGAGCAGTTCTTC.

V gene TRBV10-3 combines with J gene TRBJ2-7; 7 nucleotides line up with TRBD1. Trimming removed 1 base from V and 2 bases from J; junction bases left unmatched: 2. The CDR3 covers 14 residues. Germline lookup yields CDR1 ENHRY and CDR2 SYGVKD. Here the CDR3 DNA reads TGTGCCATCAGTGAGTTTGGGACAGCCTACGAGCAGTACTTC. Encoded protein: CAISEFGTAYEQYF.

This clonotype appeared a few times. The V call is TRBV18, the J call TRBJ2-2, with a possible D match to TRBD1 (6 bases). Trimming shortened V by 2 bases and J by 10 bases, and 17 bases separated the two germline ends. The V gene's germline CDR1 is KGHSH and CDR2 LQKENI. There are 15 residues in the CDR3. CDR3 region: CASSPYGTSFEELFF. The CDR3 DNA is TGTGCCAGCTCACCATACGGGACATCCTTTGAGGAGCTGTTTTTT.

This clonotype was seen repeatedly, ten times or more. The rearrangement links TRBV5-1 to TRBJ1-1; D uncertain. In germline, CDR1 is SGHRS, CDR2 YFSETQ. Trimming cost V 5 bases and J 0 bases, with 14 bases left between them. This CDR3 has 15 amino acids. This CDR3 reads CASSLARGMNTEAFF. Written as DNA, the CDR3 is TGCGCCAGCAGTCTGGCACGCGGGATGAACACTGAAGCTTTCTTT.

The rearrangement links TRBV7-9 to TRBJ1-6; 8 nucleotides agree with TRBD1. V lost 5 bases, J lost 9 bases, and 9 bases stayed unmatched. CDR1 is SEHNR, CDR2 FQNEAQ, per germline (reference sequence). The CDR3 is 15 amino acids. CDR3 coding DNA: TGTGCCAGCAGCCAAGCAGGGGGCAGAGTTTCACCCCTCCACTTT. This translates into CASSQAGGRVSPLHF.

The V and J genes are TRBV28 and TRBJ1-5; TRBD1 agrees at 7 bases. J lost 0 bases, V lost 6 bases, and 5 bases had no gene match. The CDR3 length is 15 residues. The germline V gene has CDR1 MDHEN and CDR2 SYDVKM. DNA for the CDR3: TGTGCCAGCAGACCAGGGGGATATAGCAATCAGCCCCAGCATTTT. As protein: CASRPGGYSNQPQHF.

This clonotype was counted between two and nine times. The chain carries TRBV15 and TRBJ2-1; 9 bases are a match to TRBD2. Per the germline V gene, CDR1 is LNHNV and CDR2 is YYDKDF (reference sequence). V lost 10 bases to trimming and J lost 2 bases; unmatched junction nucleotides: 9. The CDR3 is 15 residues long. CDR3 residues: CAIQSAGGAYNEQFF. In DNA, the CDR3 is TGTGCCATTCAGTCAGCGGGAGGCGCCTACAATGAGCAGTTCTTC.

This clonotype was detected only a few times. The gene calls are TRBV29-1 and TRBJ1-5, with D unclear. The germline CDR1 and CDR2 sequences are SQVTM and ANQGSEA. The CDR3 is made up of 13 amino acids. Trimming took off 3 bases at V and 4 bases at J, with 10 bases between the two ends. CDR3: CSVENGKNQPQHF. The CDR3 nucleotides read TGCAGCGTTGAGAATGGAAAGAATCAGCCCCAGCATTTT.

This chain connects TRBV6-6 to TRBJ2-2, with 7 bases lining up with TRBD1. Germline trimming cut 6 bases from V and 5 bases from J; bases unmatched to any gene: 9. CDR3 size: 15 residues. CDR1 is MNHNY and CDR2 is SVGAGI in the germline V gene (reference sequence). The DNA for the CDR3 is TGTGCCAGCAGAGGACGGGACAGAAATACCGGGGAGCTGTTTTTT. It specifies CASRGRDRNTGELFF.

This clonotype was found a few times. The rearrangement joins TRBV6-6 to TRBJ2-3; D is possibly TRBD2 (5 bases). CDR3 length: 16 residues. Between the trimmed V and J ends, which lost 2 bases and 0 bases, there was a span of 12 bases. Germline V gene sequence: CDR1 MNHNY, CDR2 SVGAGI (reference sequence). CDR3 protein: CASSYGGGPSTDTQYF. Written as DNA, the CDR3 is TGTGCCAGCAGTTACGGAGGCGGGCCTAGCACAGATACGCAGTATTTT.

This chain joins TRBV18 and TRBJ2-3; 8 bases map to TRBD2. CDR1 and CDR2 (germline): KGHSH, LQKENI. The trim removed 0 bases at V and 4 bases at J, leaving 9 bases unmatched. The CDR3 is 17 amino acids. This CDR3 is CASSPPMFAGGADTQYF. DNA for the CDR3: TGTGCCAGCTCACCACCGATGTTCGCGGGAGGAGCAGATACGCAGTATTTT.

This sequence joins TRBV20-1 and TRBJ2-3; D unresolved. Germline-derived CDR1 and CDR2 are DFQATT and SNEGSKA (reference sequence). V lost 3 bases and J lost 8, with 9 bases in between. The CDR3 contains 11 residues. This chain's CDR3 is CSASRLATQYF. For the CDR3, the DNA is TGCAGTGCTAGCCGACTCGCTACGCAGTATTTT.

Concerning this clonotype itself: This may be a read error, as it is one base from a much larger clone. The gene calls are TRBV12-3 or TRBV12-4 and TRBJ1-5; the D gene is possibly TRBD1 (6 bases). The V end was cut by 7 bases, the J end by 6 bases, with 16 bases between. The CDR3 extends over 14 amino acids. The CDR3 sequence: CASIEGGLTQPQHF. In DNA form, the CDR3 reads TGTGCCAGCATTGAGGGGGGGTTAACTCAGCCCCAGCATTTT.

V is TRBV20-1 and J is TRBJ1-5; D is uncertain. Germline lookup yields CDR1 DFQATT and CDR2 SNEGSKA (reference sequence). The CDR3 consists of 13 residues. V lost 4 bases, J lost 0 bases, and 7 bases lay in between. CDR3 sequence reads: CSATSDSNQPQHF. The CDR3 region has the DNA TGCAGTGCTACGAGCGATAGCAATCAGCCCCAGCATTTT.

Only a few counts were recorded for this clonotype. The chain combines TRBV20-1 with TRBJ1-2; D is unclear. The germline V gene has CDR1 DFQATT and CDR2 SNEGSKA (reference sequence). V lost 4 bases, J lost 6 bases, and 9 bases lay in between. The CDR3 runs 11 residues. The CDR3 DNA reads as TGCAGTGCTATCGTTACTCATGGCTACACCTTC. It yields the protein CSAIVTHGYTF.